This record looks at one T cell receptor (beta chain) sequence and its context. Clones were sequenced by immunoSEQ multiplex PCR, and TCRdb holds only the in-frame ones, with some missing. The profile shows more than 300,000 clones, 90% to 95% of them singletons. This CDR3 has 15 residues. Germline CDR1 and CDR2: SGHRS and YFSETQ. Trimming stripped 5 bases from V and 0 bases from J, with 11 bases between. This record comes from a study of blood T cell repertoires in COVID-19. The sample was peripheral blood. V is TRBV5-1 and J is TRBJ2-2; D gene unclear. The source is a woman between 18 and 30 years old who had recovered from COVID-19. The CDR3, as DNA: TGCGCCAGCAGAGACTTAAGCGCGAACACCGGGGAGCTGTTTTTT. Its protein is CASRDLSANTGELFF.